Below, 3 T cell receptor beta chains from the same sample are listed, as sequenced in a study of blood T cell repertoires in COVID-19. Measured with immunoSEQ multiplex PCR; TCRdb has only the in-frame clones, and not every one. This sample has about 60,000 clones, with about 86% found just once. The source material was peripheral blood. The receptors stem from a man aged 40-55 years with acute or convalescent COVID-19.

This chain connects TRBV21-1 to TRBJ1-5; TRBD1, the D gene given by the table, was not confirmed from the DNA. TRBV21-1 constitutes a pseudogene. This CDR3 contains 15 residues. CDR3 in DNA: TGTGCCAGCAGCAATGGACAGGGCAGCAATCAGCCCCAGCATTTT. Amino acids: CASSNGQGSNQPQHF.

The chain links TRBV27 to TRBJ2-1; 8 nucleotides align to TRBD2. The CDR3 has 13 residues. J was trimmed by 5 bases and V by 6 bases; bases with no gene match: 3. Looked up from germline, CDR1 is MNHEY and CDR2 is SMNVEV (reference sequence). DNA of the CDR3: TGTGCCAGCAGACTAGCGGTTGACAATGAGCAGTTCTTC. Its protein is CASRLAVDNEQFF.

The CDR3: CASGESTIPRDIQYF. CDR3 nucleotides: TGTGCCAGCGGGGAGAGTACAATACCGAGGGACATTCAGTACTTC. This sequence joins TRBV2 and TRBJ2-4; D is perhaps TRBD2 (5 bases). V was cut by 8 bases and J by 8 bases, with 22 bases left in between. The germline gives CDR1 SNHLY, CDR2 FYNNEI. The CDR3 consists of 15 residues.